This TCR beta chain was documented in a study of human T cells and chemical hapten exposure. Time point reported: patch test 1, 2 weeks after DPC sensitization. As to treatment: therapeutic diphenylcyclopropenone sensitization with weekly scalp DPC. Methods used by the authors: The number of TCRs in each sample had a median of approximately 95,000 and spanned 23,224 to 690,600. TCRdb ran MiXCR on the RACE reads and lists one entry per CDR3 protein. TCRdb, rather than the study authors, made the V and J calls. In the table there are around 100,000 distinct CDR3 sequences, roughly 9.6% of which are singletons. V lost 5 bases, J lost 7 bases, and 12 bases stayed unmatched. Looked up from germline, CDR1 is LNHNV and CDR2 is YYDKDF (reference sequence). The CDR3 is made up of 15 amino acids. This clonotype was recorded many times.

The input for sequencing was whole blood, taken in connection with sensitization to the hapten diphenylcyclopropenone (DPC). The TCR originated in a middle-aged woman with alopecia areata. Some clones in this sample may be carry-over from other donors' samples. V gene TRBV15 combines with J gene TRBJ2-7, with 9 bases fitting TRBD1. The CDR3 reads CATSGGQGLLWEQYF. CDR3 nucleotides: TGTGCCACCAGCGGAGGACAGGGGCTGTTGTGGGAGCAGTACTTC. Drawing the rest from reference TRBV15 and TRBJ2-7, the complete variable domain is DAMVIQNPRYQVTQFGKPVTLSCSQTLNHNVMYWYQQKSSQAPKLLFHYYDKDFNNEADTPDNFQSRRPNTSFCFLDIRSPGLGDTAMYLCATSGGQGLLWEQYFGPGTRLTVT.